Included here is one T cell receptor (beta chain) sequence, with context. Its antigen is still unknown. The assay was immunoSEQ multiplex PCR, and TCRdb's table has in-frame clones only and misses some. The sample includes about 350,000 clones, about 85% seen only once; the top ten take less than 4%. As to treatment: roughly 18 received Ad26.COV2.S at low or high dose, single or two shots; several received placebo; per-sample allocation not given. At day 63 after the first vaccine or placebo injection, samples were drawn. Adults aged 18-55 years in Boston included the donor. Built on an Ad26 vector, the vaccine expressed Wuhan-strain SARS-CoV-2 spike. This entry comes from a study of Ad26.COV2.S vaccination and SARS-CoV-2 variants. CDR1 is SGHVS, CDR2 FQNEAQ, per germline. The CDR3 totals 15 residues. V shed 1 base and J 5 bases; nucleotides not matched to a gene: 3. General study findings and limits: In vaccinated individuals, spike-specific CD8+ and CD4+ T cell responses reportedly displayed substantial breadth. Vaccine recipients had higher spike-specific TCR breadth than placebo recipients.

V gene TRBV7-8 combines with J gene TRBJ1-5, with 9 positions matching TRBD1. The origin of this receptor is a person between 18 and 60 years old who received the Ad26.COV2.S COVID-19 vaccine or a placebo. Specimen: peripheral blood, collected in a trial of Ad26.COV2.S vaccine versus placebo. CDR3 sequence: CASSLGGQGYQPQHF. For the CDR3, the DNA is TGTGCCAGCAGCTTAGGGGGACAGGGTTATCAGCCCCAGCATTTT.